Listed below are T cell receptor beta chains from one sample, sequenced in a study of cytomegalovirus exposure and HLA in healthy donors. Clones were read by immunoSEQ multiplex PCR, and TCRdb kept only the in-frame ones, dropping some. This sample has 150,000 to 200,000 clones, with around 80% found just once. The source material was PBMCs. The receptors shown here come from a woman aged 45-59 years in good health and CMV-seropositive. The CDR3 runs from the conserved cysteine through the conserved F or W. The D gene is left open where the match is weak. Clone size is stated in some rows and not others, as once, few, many or a class when expanded.

abundance	d_gene	j_gene	v_gene	len	CDR3aa	CDR3nt
NA	TRBD2	TRBJ2-7	TRBV7-3	14	CASSLAGGPDEQYF	TGTGCCAGCAGCTTAGCGGGGGGGCCGGACGAGCAGTACTTC
few	NA	TRBJ2-3	TRBV30	16	CAWRGPVGGLTDTQYF	TGTGCCTGGAGGGGCCCCGTGGGCGGGCTGACAGATACGCAGTATTTT
NA	NA	TRBJ1-1	TRBV19	11	CASRIGDEAFF	TGTGCCAGTAGAATCGGGGATGAAGCTTTCTTT
once	TRBD1	TRBJ2-2	TRBV30	15	CAWSSDTGDTGELFF	TGTGCCTGGAGTTCCGACACAGGGGACACCGGGGAGCTGTTTTTT
NA	NA	TRBJ2-2	TRBV27	15	CASSLIDTRSGELFF	TGTGCCAGCAGTTTAATCGACACCCGCAGCGGGGAGCTGTTTTTT
NA	TRBD2	TRBJ2-1	TRBV5-1	15	CASSSVWGLGGEQFF	TGCGCCAGCAGCTCCGTGTGGGGTCTCGGGGGGGAGCAGTTCTTC
NA	TRBD1	TRBJ1-2	TRBV27	14	CASSLTTGIHGYTF	TGTGCCAGCAGTTTAACGACAGGGATACATGGCTACACCTTC
NA	TRBD1	TRBJ2-7	TRBV2	13	CASSSDRGPEQYF	TGTGCCAGCAGTTCGGACAGGGGACCCGAGCAGTACTTC
NA	NA	TRBJ1-2	TRBV19	11	CALQGSYGYTF	TGTGCCCTACAGGGATCCTATGGCTACACCTTC
NA	NA	TRBJ1-1	TRBV6-6	13	CASRTTANTEAFF	TGTGCCAGCAGAACGACAGCGAACACTGAAGCTTTCTTT
once	NA	TRBJ1-1	TRBV5-4	14	CASSFTRSGTEAFF	TGTGCCAGCAGCTTCACTAGGTCCGGCACTGAAGCTTTCTTT
few	TRBD1	TRBJ1-2	TRBV6-5	15	CASSYSYRGNYGYTF	TGTGCCAGCAGTTACTCGTACAGGGGAAACTATGGCTACACCTTC
few	TRBD2	TRBJ2-1	TRBV19	15	CASSIRRGGEDEQFF	TGTGCCAGTAGTATCCGGCGGGGGGGGGAGGATGAGCAGTTCTTC
once	TRBD1	TRBJ2-7	TRBV6-1	14	CASRTGRGFYEQYF	TGTGCCAGCAGGACAGGGAGAGGATTCTACGAGCAGTACTTC
NA	NA	TRBJ1-5	TRBV5-1	17	CASSTLGSRNSNQPQHF	TGCGCCAGCAGCACTTTGGGTAGCAGAAATAGCAATCAGCCCCAGCATTTT
NA	TRBD1	TRBJ1-3	TRBV9	15	CASSAQGGLGNTIYF	TGTGCCAGCAGCGCTCAGGGGGGTCTTGGAAACACCATATATTTT
NA	TRBD1	TRBJ2-7	TRBV5-1	16	CASSPPGQSYTYEQYF	TGCGCCAGCAGCCCACCGGGACAGAGCTATACCTACGAGCAGTACTTC
NA	TRBD2	TRBJ2-1	TRBV5-1	12	CASSWTSGEQFF	TGCGCCAGCAGCTGGACTAGCGGAGAGCAGTTCTTC